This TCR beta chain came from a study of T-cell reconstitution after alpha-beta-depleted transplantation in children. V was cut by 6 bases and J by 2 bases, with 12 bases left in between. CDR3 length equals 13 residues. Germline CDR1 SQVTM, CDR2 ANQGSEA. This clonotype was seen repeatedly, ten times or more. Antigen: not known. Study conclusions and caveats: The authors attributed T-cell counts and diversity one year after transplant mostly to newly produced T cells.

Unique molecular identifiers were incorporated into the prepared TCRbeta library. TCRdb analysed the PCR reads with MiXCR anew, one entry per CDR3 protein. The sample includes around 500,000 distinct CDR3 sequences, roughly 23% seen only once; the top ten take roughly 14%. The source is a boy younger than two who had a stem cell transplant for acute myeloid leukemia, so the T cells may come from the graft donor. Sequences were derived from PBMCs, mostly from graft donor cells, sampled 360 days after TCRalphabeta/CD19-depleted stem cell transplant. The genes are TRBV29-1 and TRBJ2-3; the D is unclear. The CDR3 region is CSVRQLLTDTQYF. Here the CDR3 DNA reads TGCAGCGTACGACAACTCCTCACAGATACGCAGTATTTT.